The next 8 T cell receptor beta chains were all read from a single sample in a study of blood T cell repertoires in COVID-19. Assay used: immunoSEQ multiplex PCR; TCRdb lists only in-frame clones, some missing. The sample lists roughly 250,000 clones, under 95% occurring once. Sequencing was performed on PBMCs or T cells enriched from blood (not recorded which). Source of these receptors: a woman between 40 and 55 years old with acute COVID-19.

This chain joins TRBV5-1 and TRBJ1-2; 9 bases align to TRBD1. Germline V gives CDR1 SGHRS, CDR2 YFSETQ. V dropped 2 bases and J dropped 0; count of bases not matched to a gene: 5. The CDR3 has 16 residues. The CDR3 sequence: CASSFGDRETNYGYTF. For the CDR3, the DNA is TGCGCCAGCAGCTTTGGGGACAGGGAGACTAACTATGGCTACACCTTC.

The genes are TRBV3-1 (or the pseudogene TRBV3-2) and TRBJ1-1; D is possibly TRBD1 (5 bases). Germline CDR1 reads LGHDT; CDR2 reads YNNKEL (reference sequence). The CDR3 sequence is 13 residues long. The ends were cut back, 3 bases at V and 4 bases at J, with 9 bases in the middle. Here the CDR3 DNA reads TGTGCCAGCAGCCACAGGGTGGCCACTGAAGCTTTCTTT. This encodes CASSHRVATEAFF.

V gene TRBV4-1 combines with J gene TRBJ1-2; 7 bases are a match to TRBD1. V lost 1 base, J lost 7 bases, and 12 bases stayed unmatched. This CDR3 is 16 amino acids long. The germline V gene has CDR1 MGHRA and CDR2 YSYEKL. The CDR3 loop reads CASSQGGGQVLLGYTF. In nucleotides, the CDR3 is TGCGCCAGCAGCCAAGGTGGAGGACAGGTCCTTCTTGGCTACACCTTC.

The genes are TRBV7-9 and TRBJ2-2; 9 bases map to TRBD2. The V gene end was trimmed by 5 bases and the J gene end by 6 bases; junction bases not matched to a gene: 13. Germline V gene lookup returns CDR1 SEHNR and CDR2 FQNEAQ (reference sequence). The length of the CDR3 is 17 residues. CDR3 region: CASSVPFGGRAPGELFF. Written as DNA, the CDR3 is TGTGCCAGCAGCGTCCCGTTTGGCGGGAGGGCCCCCGGGGAGCTGTTTTTT.

V usage is TRBV7-8 and J usage is TRBJ2-1; 8 bases agree with TRBD1. CDR3 length equals 15 residues. Losses at the gene ends were 5 bases for V and 2 bases for J; bases not matched to a gene: 5. The germline V gene has CDR1 SGHVS and CDR2 FQNEAQ. The CDR3 bases are TGTGCCAGCAGCCCTCGACAGGGGCCCTACAATGAGCAGTTCTTC. As protein: CASSPRQGPYNEQFF.

CDR3 sequence: CASSRWALAGGPPGTGELFF. The CDR3 DNA reads TGTGCCAGCAGTCGTTGGGCACTAGCGGGAGGGCCCCCGGGGACCGGGGAGCTGTTTTTT. The gene calls are TRBV27 and TRBJ2-2; 13 bases agree with TRBD2. J was trimmed by 5 bases and V by 5 bases; bases with no gene match: 17. CDR1 is MNHEY, CDR2 SMNVEV, per germline (reference sequence). This CDR3 region has 20 residues.

The chain recombines TRBV27 with TRBJ1-6; a weak D match, TRBD1 (5 bases). The CDR3 is 13 residues long. Germline V CDR1 and CDR2: MNHEY, SMNVEV (reference sequence). Trimming stripped 10 bases from V and 4 bases from J, with 11 bases between. CDR3 sequence: CATQGWYNSPLHF. The DNA of the CDR3 is TGTGCCACCCAGGGTTGGTATAATTCACCCCTCCACTTT.

The chain carries TRBV7-9 and TRBJ2-3; TRBD2 matches at 11 bases. The CDR3 sequence is 19 residues long. V trimming: 4 bases; J trimming: 0 bases; junction bases outside the gene matches: 12. Germline V gene data show CDR1 as SEHNR and CDR2 as FQNEAQ (reference sequence). The CDR3 bases are TGTGCCAGCAGCTCCCGAGACGGGACTAGCGGTATCAGCACAGATACGCAGTATTTT. It codes for CASSSRDGTSGISTDTQYF.